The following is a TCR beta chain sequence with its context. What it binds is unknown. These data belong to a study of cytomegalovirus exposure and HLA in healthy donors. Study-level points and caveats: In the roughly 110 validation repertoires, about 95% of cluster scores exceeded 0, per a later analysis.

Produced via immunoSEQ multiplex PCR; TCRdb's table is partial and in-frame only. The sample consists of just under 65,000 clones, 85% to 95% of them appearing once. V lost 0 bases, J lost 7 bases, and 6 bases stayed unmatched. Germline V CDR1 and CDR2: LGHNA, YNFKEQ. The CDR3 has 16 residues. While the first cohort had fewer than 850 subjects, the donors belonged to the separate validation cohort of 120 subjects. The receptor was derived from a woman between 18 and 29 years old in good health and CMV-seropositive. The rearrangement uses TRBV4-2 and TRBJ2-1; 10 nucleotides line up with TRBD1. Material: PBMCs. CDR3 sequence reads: CASSQDDRGLRNEQFF. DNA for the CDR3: TGTGCCAGCAGCCAAGATGACAGGGGGCTAAGGAATGAGCAGTTCTTC.